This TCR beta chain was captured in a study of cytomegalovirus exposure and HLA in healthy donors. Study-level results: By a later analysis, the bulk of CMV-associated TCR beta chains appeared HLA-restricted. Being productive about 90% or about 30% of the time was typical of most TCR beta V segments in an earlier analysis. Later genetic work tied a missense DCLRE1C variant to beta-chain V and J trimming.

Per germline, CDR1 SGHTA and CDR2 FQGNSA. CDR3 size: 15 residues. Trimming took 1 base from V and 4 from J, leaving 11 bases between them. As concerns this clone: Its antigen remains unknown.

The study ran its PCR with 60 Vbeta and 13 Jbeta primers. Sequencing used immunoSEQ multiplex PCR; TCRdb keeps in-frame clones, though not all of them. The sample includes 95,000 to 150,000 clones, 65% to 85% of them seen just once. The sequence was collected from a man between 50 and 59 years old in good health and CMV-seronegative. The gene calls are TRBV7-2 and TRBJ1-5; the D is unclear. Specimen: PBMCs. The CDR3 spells CASSLGPPGNQPQHF. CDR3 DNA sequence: TGTGCCAGCAGCTTAGGTCCCCCCGGGAATCAGCCCCAGCATTTT.